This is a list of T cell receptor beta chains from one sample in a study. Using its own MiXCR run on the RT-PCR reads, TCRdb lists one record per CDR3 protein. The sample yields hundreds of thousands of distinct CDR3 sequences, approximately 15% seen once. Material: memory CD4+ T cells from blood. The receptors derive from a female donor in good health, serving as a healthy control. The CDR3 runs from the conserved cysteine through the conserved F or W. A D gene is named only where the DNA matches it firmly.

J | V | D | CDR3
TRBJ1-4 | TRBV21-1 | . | CASSKVHRGGPGEKLFF
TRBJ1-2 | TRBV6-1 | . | CASRTDGNYGYTF
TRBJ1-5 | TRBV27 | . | CASSPRTVLSNQPQHF
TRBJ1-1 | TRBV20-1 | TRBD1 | CSARAPTGLMWTEAFF
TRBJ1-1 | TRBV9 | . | CASKADGTEAFF
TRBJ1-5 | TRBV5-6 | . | CASSFQGVSNQPQHF
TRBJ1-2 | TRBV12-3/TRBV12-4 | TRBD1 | CASSLGGQGFGYTF
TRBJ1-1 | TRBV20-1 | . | CSARDYRATEAFF
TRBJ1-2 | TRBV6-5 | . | CASSQTDNYGYTF
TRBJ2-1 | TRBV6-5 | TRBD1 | CASSYNTETGRGNEQFF
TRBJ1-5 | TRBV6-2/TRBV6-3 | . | CASSPSVPEQPQHF